Shown below are 20 T cell receptor beta chains from a single sample sequenced in a study of graft-versus-host responses after intestinal transplantation. Clones were read by immunoSEQ multiplex PCR, and TCRdb kept only the in-frame ones, dropping some. The sample includes some 27,000 clones, 90% to 95% of them seen just once. The sequencing used PBMCs, collected 30 days after intestinal transplant. These receptors came from a human patient who received an intestinal transplant, so some T cells may come from the graft donor.

The V and J genes are TRBV28 and TRBJ1-1; no reliable D call. Trimming took 1 base from V and 0 from J, leaving 3 bases between them. Germline V gives CDR1 MDHEN, CDR2 SYDVKM. This CDR3 is 13 amino acids long. The CDR3 DNA is TGTGCCAGCAGTTTATTACTGAACACTGAAGCTTTCTTT. Its protein is CASSLLLNTEAFF.

The chain is built from TRBV18 and TRBJ1-2; D is possibly TRBD1 (5 bases). From germline, CDR1 is KGHSH and CDR2 LQKENI. The V and J ends lost 5 bases and 7 bases respectively, with 17 bases between them. This CDR3 contains 14 residues. The CDR3 nucleotides are TGTGCCAGCTCATCCCAGGGTGTTAGTGGTGGCTACACCTTC. Its protein is CASSSQGVSGGYTF. The full variable domain, rest sourced from reference TRBV18 and TRBJ1-2, is NAGVMQNPRHLVRRRGQEARLRCSPMKGHSHVYWYRQLPEEGLKFMVYLQKENIIDESGMPKERFSAEFPKEGPSILRIQQVVRGDSAAYFCASSSQGVSGGYTFGSGTRLTVV.

J is TRBJ1-1 and V is TRBV27, with D possibly matching TRBD1 (5 bases). CDR1 is MNHEY and CDR2 is SMNVEV in the germline V gene (reference sequence). The V and J ends lost 8 bases and 10 bases respectively, with 20 bases between them. The CDR3 runs 13 residues. CDR3 protein: CASRPSLGGAAFF. CDR3 DNA sequence: TGTGCCAGCCGGCCGTCCCTCGGAGGGGCAGCTTTCTTT.

The V gene is TRBV9, the J gene TRBJ1-2, with D possibly matching TRBD1 (6 bases). The germline V and J ends were trimmed by 0 bases and 4 bases, with 13 bases remaining between them. The V gene's germline CDR1 is SGDLS and CDR2 YYNGEE. This CDR3 is built from 15 residues. The CDR3 DNA follows: TGTGCCAGCAGCGTAGAAGAGACAGGTACCTATGGCTACACCTTC. This codes for CASSVEETGTYGYTF.

CDR3 nucleotide sequence: TGTGCCAGCAGCTTAAGGACAGGGAGCTCCTATAATTCACCCCTCCACTTT. It translates to CASSLRTGSSYNSPLHF. The chain is built from TRBV7-8 and TRBJ1-6, with 8 positions matching TRBD1. The trim removed 2 bases at V and 0 bases at J, leaving 3 bases unmatched. CDR1 SGHVS and CDR2 FQNEAQ come from the germline V gene. The length of the CDR3 is 17 residues. Full variable domain (outside the CDR3, taken from reference TRBV7-8 and TRBJ1-6): GAGVSQSPRYKVAKRGQDVALRCDPISGHVSLFWYQQALGQGPEFLTYFQNEAQLDKSGLPSDRFFAERPEGSVSTLKIQRTQQEDSAVYLCASSLRTGSSYNSPLHFGNGTRLTVT.

The gene calls are TRBV19 and TRBJ2-1; TRBD2 matches at 9 bases. V was pared by 7 bases and J by 2 bases, with 12 bases of the junction left unmatched. This CDR3 has 17 residues. Per the germline V gene, CDR1 is LNHDA and CDR2 is SQIVND (reference sequence). CDR3 bases: TGTGCCAGTAAGCCCCTAGCGGGAATGGGGGCCTACAATGAGCAGTTCTTC. Translation gives CASKPLAGMGAYNEQFF.

The chain uses TRBV7-2 and TRBJ1-5; no reliable D call. V was shortened by 5 bases and J by 0 bases, with 11 bases between the two germline ends. The CDR3 extends over 15 amino acids. Germline CDR1 reads SGHTA; CDR2 reads FQGNSA. Here the CDR3 DNA reads TGTGCCAGCAGCGCCTGGGCAGATAGCAATCAGCCCCAGCATTTT. Translating it yields CASSAWADSNQPQHF.

CDR3: CAWSVRWGVNYGYTF. The DNA for the CDR3 is TGTGCCTGGAGTGTACGTTGGGGGGTGAACTATGGCTACACCTTC. This chain links TRBV30 with TRBJ1-2, with a weak D call TRBD1 (5 bases). Germline V gene data show CDR1 as GTSNPN and CDR2 as SVGIG (reference sequence). The CDR3 contains 15 residues. Trimming pared 0 bases from V and 2 bases from J, leaving 13 bases between.

This clone has a handful of counts. V usage is TRBV11-3 and J usage is TRBJ1-5; tentatively, D is TRBD1 (6 bases). There are 15 residues in the CDR3. Per the germline V gene, CDR1 is SGHNT and CDR2 is YENEEA. Trimming shortened V by 4 bases and J by 4 bases, and 14 bases separated the two germline ends. The chain's CDR3 is CASSSMDSQNQPQHF. The CDR3 nucleotides are TGTGCCAGCAGCTCCATGGACAGTCAAAATCAGCCCCAGCATTTT.

The chain employs TRBV5-1 and TRBJ1-4; weak D call: TRBD1 (5 bases). With 4 bases removed from V and 7 bases from J, the gap between germline ends came to 14 bases. The CDR3 runs 14 residues. Looked up from germline, CDR1 is SGHRS and CDR2 is YFSETQ. CDR3 nucleotides: TGCGCCAGCAGCACGGACACCTCGGGTGAAAAACTGTTTTTT. This gives the protein CASSTDTSGEKLFF. Full variable domain (rest looked up from reference TRBV5-1 and TRBJ1-4): KAGVTQTPRYLIKTRGQQVTLSCSPISGHRSVSWYQQTPGQGLQFLFEYFSETQRNKGNFPGRFSGRQFSNSRSEMNVSTLELGDSALYLCASSTDTSGEKLFFGSGTQLSVL.

The chain couples TRBV9 to TRBJ1-2; D remains ambiguous. Germline V gene sequence: CDR1 SGDLS, CDR2 YYNGEE. With 0 bases removed from V and 8 bases from J, the gap between germline ends came to 8 bases. The CDR3 extends over 12 amino acids. The CDR3 coding sequence is TGTGCCAGCAGCGTAGGGCCTACGGGCTACACCTTC. Translating it yields CASSVGPTGYTF.

This clone was seen a handful of times. The chain combines TRBV7-9 with TRBJ2-3; no reliable D call. This CDR3 spans 16 amino acids. Trimming pared 7 bases from V and 2 bases from J, leaving 19 bases between. Germline V gene sequence: CDR1 SEHNR, CDR2 FQNEAQ (reference sequence). DNA for the CDR3: TGTGCCAGCACCCAATCGGACGCGCAGGCCACAGATACGCAGTATTTT. Translation gives CASTQSDAQATDTQYF.

This sequence joins TRBV28 and TRBJ2-5, with D tentatively TRBD2 (6 bases). Between the trimmed V and J ends, which lost 3 bases and 3 bases, there was a span of 11 bases. From germline, CDR1 is MDHEN and CDR2 SYDVKM. This CDR3 is built from 14 residues. The CDR3 loop reads CASSLSGGKETQYF. The CDR3 DNA is TGTGCCAGCAGTTTGTCTGGCGGGAAAGAGACCCAGTACTTC.

The gene calls are TRBV6-5 and TRBJ2-3; TRBD2 aligns across 12 bases. The V gene's germline CDR1 is MNHEY and CDR2 SVGAGI. The CDR3 contains 14 residues. Trimming took 4 bases from V and 5 from J; bases not matched to a gene: 1. The DNA of the CDR3 is TGTGCCAGCAGTTCGGGACTAGCGGGAGATACGCAGTATTTT. It translates to CASSSGLAGDTQYF.

The CDR3 DNA follows: TGTGCCTGGAGTGTGTCCGCTGGGTATGACGAGCAGTACTTC. Residues: CAWSVSAGYDEQYF. The chain employs TRBV30 and TRBJ2-7; D gene unclear. Germline V lookup: CDR1 GTSNPN, CDR2 SVGIG (reference sequence). The CDR3 runs 14 residues. V lost 0 bases and J 5 bases, leaving 14 bases between the germline ends.

V is TRBV7-6 and J is TRBJ2-1; D is ambiguous. Germline CDR1 and CDR2: SGHVS and FNYEAQ. V lost 1 base to trimming and J lost 4 bases, with 5 bases between them. This CDR3 has 13 residues. CDR3 loop: CASSLDRYNEQFF. CDR3 coding DNA: TGTGCCAGCAGCTTAGACAGATACAATGAGCAGTTCTTC.

The chain joins TRBV4-1 to TRBJ2-1, with TRBD2 as a possible D gene (6 bases). CDR1 is MGHRA and CDR2 is YSYEKL in the germline V gene. V gave up 1 base and J gave up 7 bases, with 23 bases separating them. This CDR3 region has 18 residues. The CDR3 is CASSQGSGRASGGNEQFF. The CDR3, as DNA: TGCGCCAGCAGCCAAGGCTCGGGACGAGCCTCCGGAGGGAATGAGCAGTTCTTC.

This clone was counted a single time. The chain carries TRBV6-1 and TRBJ2-7; 10 bases are a match to TRBD2. Unmatched junction bases numbered 3, after V lost 2 bases and J lost 2 bases. Germline CDR1 reads MNHNS; CDR2 reads SASEGT. This CDR3 is 15 amino acids long. CDR3 sequence (DNA): TGTGCCAGCAGTGAACGGACTAGCGGTGCCTACGAGCAGTACTTC. It specifies CASSERTSGAYEQYF.

This rearrangement joins TRBV21-1 to TRBJ1-1; the table's D call, TRBD1, was not checked against the DNA. TRBV21-1 is a known pseudogene. The CDR3 runs to 16 residues. Here the CDR3 reads CASSKNPSTGGTEAFF. CDR3 nucleotide sequence: TGTGCCAGCAGCAAAAACCCCTCGACAGGGGGCACTGAAGCTTTCTTT.

The V and J genes are TRBV9 and TRBJ2-7; D unclear. The germline V and J ends were trimmed by 4 bases and 5 bases, with 16 bases remaining between them. CDR1 is SGDLS and CDR2 is YYNGEE in the germline V gene. CDR3 length: 14 residues. The CDR3 loop is CASSPGFPPDEQYF. The CDR3 region has the DNA TGTGCCAGCAGCCCCGGGTTCCCCCCGGACGAGCAGTACTTC.